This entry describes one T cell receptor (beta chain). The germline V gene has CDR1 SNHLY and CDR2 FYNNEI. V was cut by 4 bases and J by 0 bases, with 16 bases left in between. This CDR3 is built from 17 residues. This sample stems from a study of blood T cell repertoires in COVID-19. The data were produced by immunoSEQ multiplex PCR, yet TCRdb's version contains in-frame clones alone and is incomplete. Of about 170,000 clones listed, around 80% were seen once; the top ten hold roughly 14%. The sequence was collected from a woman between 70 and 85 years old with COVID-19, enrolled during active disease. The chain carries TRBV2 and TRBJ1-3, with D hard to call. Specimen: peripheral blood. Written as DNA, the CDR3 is TGTGCCAGCAGTGCTACCCGAGCGCCGAGCTCTGGAAACACCATATATTTT. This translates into CASSATRAPSSGNTIYF.